This T cell receptor (beta chain) stems from a study of T cells in Graves' hyperthyroidism and ophthalmopathy. Germline V gene sequence: CDR1 LGHDT, CDR2 YNNKEL (reference sequence). V was pared by 4 bases and J by 0 bases, with 9 bases of the junction left unmatched. The CDR3 runs 17 residues. Study-level points and caveats: Expanded thyroid clonotypes (above 0.001) were mostly also found in blood. Ophthalmopathy, as predicted by the model, came a median 6.5 months after the prediction.

About this clonotype: Its specificity is not known.

The investigators amplified TCR beta CDR3 regions from RNA transcripts. A set of HTBI primers served as the primers for a first-round RT-PCR of the TCR CDR3. Via MiXCR, TCRdb re-called the multiplex PCR reads, giving one row per CDR3 protein. In the table there are about 420,000 distinct CDR3 sequences, more than 15% of which are singletons. Patients were excluded for uncontrolled infection, other autoimmune disease, pregnancy or lactation. Diagnoses were made from clinical symptoms, serum measures (thyroxine and TRAb), thyroid ultrasound and orbital computed tomography. This receptor was obtained from a woman aged 18 to 35 with Graves' hyperthyroidism. The V gene is TRBV3-1, the J gene TRBJ2-3; 8 nucleotides align to TRBD2. Sequenced sample: blood. CDR3 residues: CASSLNALAGSTDTQYF. The CDR3 nucleotides are TGTGCCAGCAGCCTAAACGCTTTAGCGGGGAGCACAGATACGCAGTATTTT.